One TCR beta chain is described in this entry. The data were produced by immunoSEQ multiplex PCR, yet TCRdb's version contains in-frame clones alone and is incomplete. The sample yields around 150,000 clones, more than 75% seen once. This sample is drawn from a study of blood T cell repertoires in COVID-19. CDR1 SGHRS and CDR2 YFSETQ come from the germline V gene. The CDR3 runs 14 residues. V was clipped by 2 bases and J by 3 bases; unmatched bases: 3. The V and J genes are TRBV5-1 and TRBJ2-3; 7 bases line up with TRBD2. This receptor was obtained from a man aged 70-80 years with acute or convalescent COVID-19. The specimen was peripheral blood. The CDR3 is CASSLREGTDTQYF. The DNA for the CDR3 is TGCGCCAGCAGCTTAAGGGAGGGGACAGATACGCAGTATTTT.